The T cell receptor beta chain under discussion was sequenced for a study of blood T cell repertoires in COVID-19. In the study overall: Donors in the United States, Italy and Spain gave samples during acute or convalescent COVID-19. Nucleic acid was either cDNA or gDNA, and it came from T cells, B-cell-depleted T cells, or PBMCs.

CDR3 length equals 15 residues. The V gene's germline CDR1 is SGHTA and CDR2 FQGTGA. V was cut by 6 bases and J by 1 base, with 14 bases left in between. TCRdb's copy holds only in-frame clones and misses some; the assay was immunoSEQ multiplex PCR. This table has 300,000 to 350,000 clones, approximately 90% appearing once. The clonotype comes from a woman in her twenties or thirties with COVID-19, enrolled during active disease. Sequencing used peripheral blood. The J gene is TRBJ2-3, the V gene TRBV7-3, with a possible D match to TRBD1 (5 bases). CDR3 residues: CASSYDSGGTDTQYF. In DNA, the CDR3 is TGTGCCAGCAGTTATGACAGTGGGGGCACAGATACGCAGTATTTT.